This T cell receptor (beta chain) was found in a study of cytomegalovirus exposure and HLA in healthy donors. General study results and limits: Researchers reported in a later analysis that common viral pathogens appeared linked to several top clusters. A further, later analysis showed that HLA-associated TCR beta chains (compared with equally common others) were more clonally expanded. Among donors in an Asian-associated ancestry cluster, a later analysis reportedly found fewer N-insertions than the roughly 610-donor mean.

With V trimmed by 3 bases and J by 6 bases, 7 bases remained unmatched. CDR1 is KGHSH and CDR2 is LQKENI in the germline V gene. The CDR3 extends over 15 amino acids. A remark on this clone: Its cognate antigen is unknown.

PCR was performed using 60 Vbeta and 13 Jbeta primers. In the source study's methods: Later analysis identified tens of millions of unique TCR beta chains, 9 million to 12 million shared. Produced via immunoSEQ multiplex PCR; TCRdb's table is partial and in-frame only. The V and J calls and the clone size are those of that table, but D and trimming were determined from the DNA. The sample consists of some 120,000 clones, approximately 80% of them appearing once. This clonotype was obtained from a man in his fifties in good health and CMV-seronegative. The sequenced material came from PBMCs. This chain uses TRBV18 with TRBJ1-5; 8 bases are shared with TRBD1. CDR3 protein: CASSPGQGPSQPQHF. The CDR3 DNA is TGTGCCAGCTCACCTGGACAGGGCCCAAGTCAGCCCCAGCATTTT.